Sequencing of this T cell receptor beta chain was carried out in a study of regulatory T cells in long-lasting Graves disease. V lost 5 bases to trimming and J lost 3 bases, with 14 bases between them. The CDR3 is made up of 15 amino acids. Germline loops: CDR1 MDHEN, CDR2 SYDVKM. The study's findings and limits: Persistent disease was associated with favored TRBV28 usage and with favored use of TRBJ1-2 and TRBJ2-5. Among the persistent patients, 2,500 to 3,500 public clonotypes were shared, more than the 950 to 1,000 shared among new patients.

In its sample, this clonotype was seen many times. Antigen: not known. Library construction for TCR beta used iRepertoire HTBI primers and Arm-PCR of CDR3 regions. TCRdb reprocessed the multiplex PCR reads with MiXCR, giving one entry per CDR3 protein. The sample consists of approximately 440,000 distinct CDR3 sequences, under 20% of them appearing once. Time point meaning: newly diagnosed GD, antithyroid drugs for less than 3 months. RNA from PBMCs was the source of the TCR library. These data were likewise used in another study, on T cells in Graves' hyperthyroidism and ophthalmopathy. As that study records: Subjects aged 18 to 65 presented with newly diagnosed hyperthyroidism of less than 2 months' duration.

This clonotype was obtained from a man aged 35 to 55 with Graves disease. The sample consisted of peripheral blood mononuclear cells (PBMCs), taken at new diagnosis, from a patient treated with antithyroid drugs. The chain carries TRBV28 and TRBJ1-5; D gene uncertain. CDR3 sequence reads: CASSLTSGLNQPQHF. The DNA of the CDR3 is TGTGCCAGCAGTCTCACATCCGGGCTCAATCAGCCCCAGCATTTT.